This section outlines one T cell receptor (beta chain) sequence together with its context. Its target is unknown. As the method of synthesis, 5'RACE template switching with UMIs yielded TCR beta cDNA. TCRdb reprocessed the 5' RACE reads, keeping one entry per CDR3 protein, no DNA. This listing includes about 400,000 distinct CDR3 sequences. The sample belongs to a study of T cells expressing NK-cell markers. Germline V gives CDR1 KGHDR, CDR2 SFDVKD. The CDR3 covers 15 residues. General study points: It remained uncertain whether the expanded NKG2C+ T cell clones were specific for HCMV antigens. For a handful of donors, the dominant NKG2C+ clonotypes made up roughly 1.0-7.5% of their CD8+ T cells.

The chain couples TRBV24-1 to TRBJ2-1. Sample: blood T cells: a sorted CD56 or NKG2C T cell subset, CD4+ or CD8+ T cells, or bulk PBMC T cells (not recorded which). The TCR sequence derives from a woman aged 50 to 60 in good health. The CDR3 protein is CATSDFREKYNEQFF.